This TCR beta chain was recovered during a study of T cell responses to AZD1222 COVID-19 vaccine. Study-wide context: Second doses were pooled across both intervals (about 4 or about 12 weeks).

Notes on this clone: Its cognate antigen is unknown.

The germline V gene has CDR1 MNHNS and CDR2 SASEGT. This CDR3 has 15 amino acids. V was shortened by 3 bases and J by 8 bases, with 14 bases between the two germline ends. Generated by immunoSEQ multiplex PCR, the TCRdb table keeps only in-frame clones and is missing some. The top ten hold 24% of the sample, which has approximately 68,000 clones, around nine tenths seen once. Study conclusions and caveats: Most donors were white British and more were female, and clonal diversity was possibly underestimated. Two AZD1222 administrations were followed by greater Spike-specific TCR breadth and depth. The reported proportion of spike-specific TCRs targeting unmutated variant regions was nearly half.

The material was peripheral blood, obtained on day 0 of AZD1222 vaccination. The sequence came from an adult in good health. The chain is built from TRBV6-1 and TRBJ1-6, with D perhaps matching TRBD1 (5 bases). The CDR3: CASSEGRWGDSPLHF. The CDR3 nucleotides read TGTGCCAGCAGTGAGGGAAGGTGGGGGGATTCACCCCTCCACTTT.